This T cell receptor beta chain was sequenced during a study of blood T cell repertoires in COVID-19. Across the whole study: Acute and convalescent COVID-19 specimens originated in the United States, Italy and Spain. Sample material is recorded as cDNA or gDNA derived from T cells, B-cell-depleted T cells, or PBMCs.

The count of this clone is one. As handled by the study authors: Amplification with reference gene primers provided the estimates of nucleated cell counts. The assay was immunoSEQ multiplex PCR, and TCRdb's table has in-frame clones only and misses some. The DNA was the basis for D and trimming; V, J and clone size are from that table. The sample lists 150,000 to 200,000 clones, 80% to 90% occurring once. The material sequenced was peripheral blood. This receptor was taken from a man aged 55 to 70 with acute or convalescent COVID-19.

The CDR3 nucleotides read TGTGCCAGCAGTGAAGGTCTAGCGGGAGACACAGATACGCAGTATTTT. Translation: CASSEGLAGDTDTQYF. The chain employs TRBV2 and TRBJ2-3; 10 nucleotides line up with TRBD2. The V gene's germline CDR1 is SNHLY and CDR2 FYNNEI. The CDR3 has 16 residues. The V gene end was trimmed by 1 base and the J gene end by 2 bases; junction bases not matched to a gene: 3.